The next 11 T cell receptor beta chains were all read from a single sample in a study of cytomegalovirus exposure and HLA in healthy donors. The study ran its PCR with 60 Vbeta and 13 Jbeta primers. This table comes from immunoSEQ multiplex PCR, and its TCRdb copy is limited to in-frame clones, with some not included. The sample lists under 150,000 clones; roughly 78% were seen once. Sequencing used PBMCs. Every receptor here comes from a man under 40 in good health and CMV-seronegative.

This clone was seen once. J is TRBJ2-5 and V is TRBV4-1, with 9 bases identical to TRBD2. The CDR3 contains 15 residues. V was pared by 2 bases and J by 4 bases, with 5 bases of the junction left unmatched. Germline loops: CDR1 MGHRA, CDR2 YSYEKL. CDR3 region: CASSQPLAGRETQYF. The CDR3 nucleotides read TGCGCCAGCAGCCAACCTCTAGCGGGAAGAGAGACCCAGTACTTC.

V usage is TRBV28 and J usage is TRBJ1-2, with D unclear. Germline values: CDR1 MDHEN, CDR2 SYDVKM. V gave up 9 bases and J gave up 7 bases, with 15 bases separating them. The length of the CDR3 is 12 residues. The CDR3 loop reads CASLMPRGGYTF. The CDR3 DNA is TGTGCCAGTTTAATGCCCCGGGGTGGCTACACCTTC.

The chain recombines TRBV28 with TRBJ2-7; a possible D gene is TRBD1 (6 bases). Trimming took off 6 bases at V and 2 bases at J, with 14 bases between the two ends. The CDR3 runs to 14 residues. The germline V gene has CDR1 MDHEN and CDR2 SYDVKM. This CDR3 reads CASSPGQLAYEQYF. DNA for the CDR3: TGTGCCAGCAGCCCAGGACAGCTAGCCTACGAGCAGTACTTC. Complete variable domain (other parts from reference TRBV28 and TRBJ2-7): DVKVTQSSRYLVKRTGEKVFLECVQDMDHENMFWYRQDPGLGLRLIYFSYDVKMKEKGDIPEGYSVSREKKERFSLILESASTNQTSMYLCASSPGQLAYEQYFGPGTRLTVT.

The V call is TRBV5-1, the J call TRBJ2-1; D unresolved. There are 15 residues in the CDR3. The germline gives CDR1 SGHRS, CDR2 YFSETQ. Trimming removed 3 bases at V and 0 bases at J, with 10 bases between. Here the CDR3 reads CASSWSQASYNEQFF. CDR3 DNA sequence: TGCGCCAGCAGCTGGTCGCAGGCCTCCTACAATGAGCAGTTCTTC.

The chain carries TRBV4-1 and TRBJ1-5; a possible D gene is TRBD1 (6 bases). V gave up 5 bases and J gave up 7 bases, with 12 bases separating them. The CDR3 is 13 amino acids. Germline lookup yields CDR1 MGHRA and CDR2 YSYEKL. The CDR3 is CASSYFQGQPQHF. DNA for the CDR3: TGCGCCAGCAGCTACTTTCAGGGGCAGCCCCAGCATTTT.

The chain links TRBV7-4 to TRBJ1-5; D is uncertain. Germline V gene sequence: CDR1 SGHVT, CDR2 SQSDAQ. The CDR3 is 21 residues long. The V end was cut by 1 base, the J end by 0 bases, with 25 bases between. As DNA, the CDR3 is TGTGCCAGCAGCTTAGAGGAAACTAGACGAGGCAGTAGCAATAGCAATCAGCCCCAGCATTTT. Amino acids: CASSLEETRRGSSNSNQPQHF.

V usage is TRBV9 and J usage is TRBJ2-2; D is possibly TRBD1 (6 bases). Trimming cost V 2 bases and J 2 bases, with 10 bases left between them. This CDR3 comprises 15 residues. CDR1 SGDLS and CDR2 YYNGEE come from the germline V gene. CDR3 nucleotide sequence: TGTGCCAGCAGCGTCGGGACAACTAACACCGGGGAGCTGTTTTTT. Translation: CASSVGTTNTGELFF. Complete variable domain (other parts from reference TRBV9 and TRBJ2-2): DSGVTQTPKHLITATGQRVTLRCSPRSGDLSVYWYQQSLDQGLQFLIQYYNGEERAKGNILERFSAQQFPDLHSELNLSSLELGDSALYFCASSVGTTNTGELFFGEGSRLTVL.

The chain couples TRBV5-6 to TRBJ1-2, with D possibly being TRBD1 (5 bases). This CDR3 comprises 12 residues. Trimming took 4 bases from V and 4 from J, leaving 8 bases between them. CDR1 and CDR2 from the germline V gene are SGHDT and YYEEEE. The CDR3 DNA sequence: TGTGCCAGCAGCAAAGACAGCTATGGCTACACCTTC. It is translated as CASSKDSYGYTF.

The chain is built from TRBV5-8 and TRBJ2-2, with 7 nucleotides matching TRBD1. The germline gives CDR1 SGHTS, CDR2 YDEGEE. The CDR3 spans 17 residues. Trimming at V came to 1 base and at J to 6 bases, leaving 12 bases not matched to a gene. In DNA form, the CDR3 reads TGTGCCAGCAGCTTGATTCTAGGGGGCCCCTGGCCCGGGGAGCTGTTTTTT. Amino acids: CASSLILGGPWPGELFF.

The chain employs TRBV28 and TRBJ2-4, with D possibly being TRBD1 (6 bases). The CDR3 runs 16 residues. CDR1 MDHEN and CDR2 SYDVKM come from the germline V gene. V was cut by 6 bases and J by 1 base, with 16 bases left in between. The CDR3 sequence: CASRKNRVRAKNIQYF. The CDR3 DNA reads as TGTGCCAGCAGAAAGAACAGGGTGAGGGCCAAAAACATTCAGTACTTC.

V is TRBV28 and J is TRBJ2-7; 13 positions match TRBD2. V shed 7 bases, J shed 6 bases, and the junction held 6 bases outside the gene matches. The CDR3 contains 14 residues. Germline V gene data show CDR1 as MDHEN and CDR2 as SYDVKM. CDR3 loop: CASIRGTSGVEQYF. In DNA, the CDR3 is TGTGCCAGCATTCGAGGGACTAGCGGGGTCGAGCAGTACTTC.